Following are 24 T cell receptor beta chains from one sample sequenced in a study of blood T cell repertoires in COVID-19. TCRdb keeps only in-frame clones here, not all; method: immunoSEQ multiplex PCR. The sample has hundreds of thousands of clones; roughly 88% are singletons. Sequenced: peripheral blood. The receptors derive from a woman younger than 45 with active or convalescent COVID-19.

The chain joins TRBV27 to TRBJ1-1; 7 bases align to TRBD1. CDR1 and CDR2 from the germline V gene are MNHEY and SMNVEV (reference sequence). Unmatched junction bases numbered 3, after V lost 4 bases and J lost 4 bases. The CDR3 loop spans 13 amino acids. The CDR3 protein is CASSWDRLTEAFF. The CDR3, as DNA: TGTGCCAGCAGTTGGGACAGACTCACTGAAGCTTTCTTT.

The CDR3 DNA sequence: TGTGCCAGTAGTATAGTGGGGGCAAGCAATCAGCCCCAGCATTTT. This codes for CASSIVGASNQPQHF. This chain connects TRBV19 to TRBJ1-5; maybe TRBD1 (6 bases). The V and J ends lost 1 base and 1 base respectively, with 8 bases between them. CDR3 size: 15 residues. The germline V gene encodes CDR1 LNHDA and CDR2 SQIVND (reference sequence).

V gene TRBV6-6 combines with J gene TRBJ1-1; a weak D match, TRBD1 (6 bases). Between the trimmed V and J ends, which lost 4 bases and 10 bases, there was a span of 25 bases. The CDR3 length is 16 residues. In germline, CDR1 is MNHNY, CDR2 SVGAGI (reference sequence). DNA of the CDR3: TGTGCCAGCAGTTTATCCCCGACGACAGGAAAAAACGGAGCTTTCTTT. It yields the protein CASSLSPTTGKNGAFF.

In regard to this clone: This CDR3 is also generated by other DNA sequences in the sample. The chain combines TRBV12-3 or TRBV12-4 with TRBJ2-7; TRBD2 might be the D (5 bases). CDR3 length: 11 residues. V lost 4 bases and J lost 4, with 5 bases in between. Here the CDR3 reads CASSSGYEQYF. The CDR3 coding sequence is TGTGCCAGCAGTTCGGGATACGAGCAGTACTTC.

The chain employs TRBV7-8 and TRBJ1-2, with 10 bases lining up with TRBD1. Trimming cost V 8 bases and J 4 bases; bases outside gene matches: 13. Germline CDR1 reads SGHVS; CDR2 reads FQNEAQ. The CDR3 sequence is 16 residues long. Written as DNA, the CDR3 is TGTGCCAGCGGCCGAAAACCGGGACAGGGGCTCTATGGCTACACCTTC. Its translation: CASGRKPGQGLYGYTF.

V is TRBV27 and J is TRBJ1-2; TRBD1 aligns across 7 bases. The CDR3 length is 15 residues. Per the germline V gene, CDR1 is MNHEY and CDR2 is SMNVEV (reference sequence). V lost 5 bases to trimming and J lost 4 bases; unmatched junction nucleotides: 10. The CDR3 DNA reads TGTGCCAGCAGTCCTTTACAGGGGTACAGCTATGGCTACACCTTC. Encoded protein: CASSPLQGYSYGYTF.

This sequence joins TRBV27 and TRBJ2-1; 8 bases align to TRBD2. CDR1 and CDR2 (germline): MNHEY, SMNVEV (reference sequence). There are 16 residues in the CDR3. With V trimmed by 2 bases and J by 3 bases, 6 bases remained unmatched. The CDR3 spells CASSLGAGEFYNEQFF. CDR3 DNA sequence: TGTGCCAGCAGTTTAGGAGCGGGAGAGTTCTACAATGAGCAGTTCTTC.

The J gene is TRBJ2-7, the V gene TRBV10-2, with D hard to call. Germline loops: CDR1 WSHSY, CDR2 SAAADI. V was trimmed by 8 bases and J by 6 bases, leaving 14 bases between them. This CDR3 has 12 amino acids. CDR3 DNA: TGCGCCAGCCTTGCGTTTACGGGCGAGCAGTACTTC. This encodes CASLAFTGEQYF.

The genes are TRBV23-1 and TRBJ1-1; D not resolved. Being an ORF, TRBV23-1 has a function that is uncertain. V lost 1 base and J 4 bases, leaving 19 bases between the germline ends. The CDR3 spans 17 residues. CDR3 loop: CASSQWVHGIWGTEAFF. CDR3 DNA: TGCGCCAGCAGTCAATGGGTCCACGGGATTTGGGGCACTGAAGCTTTCTTT.

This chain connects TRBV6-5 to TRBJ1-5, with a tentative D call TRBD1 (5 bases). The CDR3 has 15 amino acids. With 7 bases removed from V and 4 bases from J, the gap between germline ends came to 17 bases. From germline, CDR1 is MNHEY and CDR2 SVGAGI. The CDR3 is CASIQAERANQPQHF. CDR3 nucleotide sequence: TGTGCCAGCATACAGGCGGAACGGGCTAATCAGCCCCAGCATTTT.

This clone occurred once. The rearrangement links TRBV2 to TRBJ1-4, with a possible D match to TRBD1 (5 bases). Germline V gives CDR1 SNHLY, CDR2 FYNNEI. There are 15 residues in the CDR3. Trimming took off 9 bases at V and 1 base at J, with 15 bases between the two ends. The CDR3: CASQGRLETNEKLFF. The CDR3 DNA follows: TGTGCCAGTCAGGGCCGCTTAGAAACTAATGAAAAACTGTTTTTT.

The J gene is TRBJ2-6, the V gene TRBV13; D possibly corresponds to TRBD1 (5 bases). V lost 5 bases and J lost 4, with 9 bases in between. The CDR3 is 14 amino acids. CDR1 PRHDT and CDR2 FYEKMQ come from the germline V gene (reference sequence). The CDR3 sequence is CASSDSGGANVLTF. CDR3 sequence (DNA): TGTGCCAGCAGCGACAGTGGAGGGGCCAACGTCCTGACTTTC.

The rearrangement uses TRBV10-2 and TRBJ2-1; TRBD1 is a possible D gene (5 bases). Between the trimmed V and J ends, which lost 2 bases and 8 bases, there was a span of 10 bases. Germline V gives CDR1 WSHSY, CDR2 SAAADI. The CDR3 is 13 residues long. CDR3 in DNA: TGCGCCAGCAGTGAGACAGGTTATGATGAGCAGTTCTTC. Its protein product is CASSETGYDEQFF.

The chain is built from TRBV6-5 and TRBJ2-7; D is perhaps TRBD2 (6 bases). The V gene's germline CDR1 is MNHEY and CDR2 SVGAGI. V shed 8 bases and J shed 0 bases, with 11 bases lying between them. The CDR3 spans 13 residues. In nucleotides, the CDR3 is TGTGCCAGCGGGGACTCGCACTCCTACGAGCAGTACTTC. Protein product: CASGDSHSYEQYF.

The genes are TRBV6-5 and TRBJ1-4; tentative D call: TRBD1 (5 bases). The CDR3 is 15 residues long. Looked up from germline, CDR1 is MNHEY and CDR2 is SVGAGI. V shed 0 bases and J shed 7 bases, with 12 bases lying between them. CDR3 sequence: CASSYSGGWIEKLFF. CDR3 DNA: TGTGCCAGCAGTTACTCCGGGGGGTGGATTGAAAAACTGTTTTTT.

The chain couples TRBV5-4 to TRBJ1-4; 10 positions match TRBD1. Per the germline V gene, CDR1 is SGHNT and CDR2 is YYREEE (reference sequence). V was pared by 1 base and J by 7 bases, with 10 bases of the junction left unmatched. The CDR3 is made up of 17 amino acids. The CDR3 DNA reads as TGTGCCAGCAGCTTGAGACAGGGGGCTGGTGTTGGTGAAAAACTGTTTTTT. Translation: CASSLRQGAGVGEKLFF.

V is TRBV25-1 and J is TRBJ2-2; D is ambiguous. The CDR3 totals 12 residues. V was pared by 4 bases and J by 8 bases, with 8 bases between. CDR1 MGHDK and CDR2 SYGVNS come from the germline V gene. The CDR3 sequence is CASSVSLGELFF. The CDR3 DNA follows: TGTGCCAGCAGTGTCTCCCTGGGGGAGCTGTTTTTT.

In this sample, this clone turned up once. Here the CDR3 reads CASRETGVNTEAFF. Written as DNA, the CDR3 is TGTGCCAGCAGGGAGACAGGGGTGAACACTGAAGCTTTCTTT. The chain is built from TRBV7-2 and TRBJ1-1, with 8 positions matching TRBD1. V lost 6 bases, J lost 0 bases, and 3 bases stayed unmatched. The CDR3 covers 14 residues. Germline-derived CDR1 and CDR2 are SGHTA and FQGNSA.

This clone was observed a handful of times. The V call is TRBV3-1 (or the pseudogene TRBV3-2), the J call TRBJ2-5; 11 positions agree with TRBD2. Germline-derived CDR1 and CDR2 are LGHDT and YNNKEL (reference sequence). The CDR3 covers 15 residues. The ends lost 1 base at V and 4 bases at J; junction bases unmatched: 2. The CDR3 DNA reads TGTGCCAGCAGCCAAGGTCTAGCGGGGGGAGAGACCCAGTACTTC. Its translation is CASSQGLAGGETQYF.

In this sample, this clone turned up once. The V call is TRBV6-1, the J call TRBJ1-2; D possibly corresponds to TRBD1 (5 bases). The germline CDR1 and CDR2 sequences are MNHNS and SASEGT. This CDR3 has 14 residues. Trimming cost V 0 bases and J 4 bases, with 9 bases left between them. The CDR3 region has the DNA TGTGCCAGCAGTGAAGCTTCGGGGGGCTATGGCTACACCTTC. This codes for CASSEASGGYGYTF.

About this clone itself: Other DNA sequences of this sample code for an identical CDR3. The CDR3 nucleotides are TGTGCCAGCAGTTACGGGGGGGGAACTGAAGCTTTCTTT. Translation gives CASSYGGGTEAFF. The chain employs TRBV6-5 and TRBJ1-1; a possible D gene is TRBD1 (5 bases). Trimming removed 2 bases from V and 5 bases from J, with 9 bases in between. The CDR3 is made up of 13 amino acids. Germline V gene lookup returns CDR1 MNHEY and CDR2 SVGAGI.

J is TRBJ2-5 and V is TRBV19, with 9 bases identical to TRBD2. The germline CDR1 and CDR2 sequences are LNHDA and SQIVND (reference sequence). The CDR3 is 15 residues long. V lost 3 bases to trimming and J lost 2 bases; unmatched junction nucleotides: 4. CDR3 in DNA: TGTGCCAGTAGTATCCAGCGGGGGGCTCAAGAGACCCAGTACTTC. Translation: CASSIQRGAQETQYF.

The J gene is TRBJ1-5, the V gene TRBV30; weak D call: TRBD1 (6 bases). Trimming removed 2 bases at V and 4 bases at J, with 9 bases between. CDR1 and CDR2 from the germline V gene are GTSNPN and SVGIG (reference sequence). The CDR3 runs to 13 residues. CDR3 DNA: TGTGCCTGGAGTCGGACAGAGAATCAGCCCCAGCATTTT. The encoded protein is CAWSRTENQPQHF.

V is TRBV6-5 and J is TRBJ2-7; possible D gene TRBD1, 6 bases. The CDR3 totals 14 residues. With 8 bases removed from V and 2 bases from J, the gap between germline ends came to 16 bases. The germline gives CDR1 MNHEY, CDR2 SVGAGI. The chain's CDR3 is CASLENRAAYEQYF. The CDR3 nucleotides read TGTGCCAGCCTTGAGAACAGGGCGGCCTACGAGCAGTACTTC.